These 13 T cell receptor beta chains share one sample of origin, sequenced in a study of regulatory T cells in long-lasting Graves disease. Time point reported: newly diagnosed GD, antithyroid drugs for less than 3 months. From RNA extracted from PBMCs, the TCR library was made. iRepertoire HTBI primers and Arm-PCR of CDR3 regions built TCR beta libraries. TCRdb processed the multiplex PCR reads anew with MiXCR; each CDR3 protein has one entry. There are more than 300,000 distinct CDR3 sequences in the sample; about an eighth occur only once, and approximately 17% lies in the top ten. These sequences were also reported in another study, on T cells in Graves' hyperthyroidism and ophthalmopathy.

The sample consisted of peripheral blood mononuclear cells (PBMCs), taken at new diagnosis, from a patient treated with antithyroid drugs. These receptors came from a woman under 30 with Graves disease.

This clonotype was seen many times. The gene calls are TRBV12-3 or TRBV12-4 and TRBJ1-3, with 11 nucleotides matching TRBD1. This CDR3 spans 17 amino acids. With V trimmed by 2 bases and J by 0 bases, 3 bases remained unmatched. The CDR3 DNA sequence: TGTGCCAGCAGTTTATGGACAGGGGGCTACTCTGGAAACACCATATATTTT. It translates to CASSLWTGGYSGNTIYF.

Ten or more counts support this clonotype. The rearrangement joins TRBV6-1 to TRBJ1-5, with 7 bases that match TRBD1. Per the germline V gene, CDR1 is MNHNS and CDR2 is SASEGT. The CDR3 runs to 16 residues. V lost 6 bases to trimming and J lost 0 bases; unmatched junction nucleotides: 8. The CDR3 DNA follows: TGTGCCAGCAGAACTACAGGGGCCCATAGCAATCAGCCCCAGCATTTT. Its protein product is CASRTTGAHSNQPQHF.

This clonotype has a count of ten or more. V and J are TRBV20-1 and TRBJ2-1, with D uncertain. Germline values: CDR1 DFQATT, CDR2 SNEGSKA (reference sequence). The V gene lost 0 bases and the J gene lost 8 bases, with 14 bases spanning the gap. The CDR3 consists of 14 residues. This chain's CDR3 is CSARDSGEVHEQFF. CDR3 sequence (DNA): TGCAGTGCTAGAGATTCAGGCGAGGTCCATGAGCAGTTCTTC.

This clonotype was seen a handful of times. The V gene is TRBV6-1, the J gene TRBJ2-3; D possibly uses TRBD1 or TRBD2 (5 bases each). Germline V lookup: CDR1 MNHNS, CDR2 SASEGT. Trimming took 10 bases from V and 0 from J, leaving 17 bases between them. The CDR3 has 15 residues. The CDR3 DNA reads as TGTGCCACGCTCCCCTACAGGACTAGCACAGATACGCAGTATTTT. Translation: CATLPYRTSTDTQYF.

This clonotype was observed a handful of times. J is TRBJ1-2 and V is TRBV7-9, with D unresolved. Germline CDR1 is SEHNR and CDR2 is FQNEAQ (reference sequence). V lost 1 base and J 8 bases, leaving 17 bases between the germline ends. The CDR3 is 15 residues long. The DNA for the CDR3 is TGTGCCAGCAGCTTAGAATTTCTTTACCGATCGGGCTACACCTTC. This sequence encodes CASSLEFLYRSGYTF.

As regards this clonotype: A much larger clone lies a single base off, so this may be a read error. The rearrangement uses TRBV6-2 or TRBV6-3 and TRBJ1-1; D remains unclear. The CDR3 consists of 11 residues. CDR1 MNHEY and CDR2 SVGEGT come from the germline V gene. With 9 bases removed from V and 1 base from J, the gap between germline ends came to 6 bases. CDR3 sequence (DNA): TGTGCCAGTTTTGCGAACACTGAAGCTTTCTTT. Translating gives CASFANTEAFF.

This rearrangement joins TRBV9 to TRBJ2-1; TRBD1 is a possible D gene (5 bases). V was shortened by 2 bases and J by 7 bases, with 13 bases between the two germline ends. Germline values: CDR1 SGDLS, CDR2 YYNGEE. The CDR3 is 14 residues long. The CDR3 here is CASSVDSLRNEQFF. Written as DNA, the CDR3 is TGTGCCAGCAGCGTCGACAGTCTACGGAATGAGCAGTTCTTC.

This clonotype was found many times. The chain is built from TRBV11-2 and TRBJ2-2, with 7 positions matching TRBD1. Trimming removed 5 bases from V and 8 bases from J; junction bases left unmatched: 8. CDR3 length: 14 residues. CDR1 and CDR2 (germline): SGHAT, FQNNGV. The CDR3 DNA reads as TGTGCCAGCAGCCGACAGGGAGCTACAGGGGAGCTGTTTTTT. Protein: CASSRQGATGELFF.

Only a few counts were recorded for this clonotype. The DNA of the CDR3 is TGCGCCAGCAGCTTGGAGGGGTCGGGGTCCGAGCAGTACGTC. Its protein is CASSLEGSGSEQYV. This chain connects TRBV5-1 to TRBJ2-7; D might be TRBD1 or TRBD2, each matching 5 bases. Germline V gene sequence: CDR1 SGHRS, CDR2 YFSETQ. Trimming cost V 0 bases and J 6 bases, with 13 bases left between them. The CDR3 totals 14 residues.

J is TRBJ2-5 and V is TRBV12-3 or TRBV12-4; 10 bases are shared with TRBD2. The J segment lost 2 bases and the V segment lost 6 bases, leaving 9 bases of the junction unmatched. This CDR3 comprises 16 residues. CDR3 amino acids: CASSNRRTSGQETQYF. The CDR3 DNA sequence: TGTGCCAGCAGCAACCGCCGGACTAGCGGACAAGAGACCCAGTACTTC.

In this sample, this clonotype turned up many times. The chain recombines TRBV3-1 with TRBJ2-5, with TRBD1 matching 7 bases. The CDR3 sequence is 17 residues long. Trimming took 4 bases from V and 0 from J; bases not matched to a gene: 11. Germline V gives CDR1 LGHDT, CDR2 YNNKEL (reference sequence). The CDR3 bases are TGTGCCAGCAGCCCCTGGGGACAGTTTGCGGACCAAGAGACCCAGTACTTC. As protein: CASSPWGQFADQETQYF.

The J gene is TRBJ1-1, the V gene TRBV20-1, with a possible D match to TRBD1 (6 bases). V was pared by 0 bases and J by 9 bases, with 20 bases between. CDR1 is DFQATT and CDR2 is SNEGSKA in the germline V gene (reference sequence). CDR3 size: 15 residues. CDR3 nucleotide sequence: TGCAGTGCTAGAGATCCCGGCGGGGGGCTTACTAAAGCTTTCTTT. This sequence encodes CSARDPGGGLTKAFF.

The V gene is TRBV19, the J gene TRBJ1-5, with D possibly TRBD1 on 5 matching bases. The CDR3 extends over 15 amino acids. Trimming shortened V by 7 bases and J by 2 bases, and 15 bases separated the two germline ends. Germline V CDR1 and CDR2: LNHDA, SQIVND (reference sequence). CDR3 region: CASTPYRGGNQPQHF. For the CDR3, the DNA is TGTGCCAGTACTCCCTATCGAGGGGGCAATCAGCCCCAGCATTTT.